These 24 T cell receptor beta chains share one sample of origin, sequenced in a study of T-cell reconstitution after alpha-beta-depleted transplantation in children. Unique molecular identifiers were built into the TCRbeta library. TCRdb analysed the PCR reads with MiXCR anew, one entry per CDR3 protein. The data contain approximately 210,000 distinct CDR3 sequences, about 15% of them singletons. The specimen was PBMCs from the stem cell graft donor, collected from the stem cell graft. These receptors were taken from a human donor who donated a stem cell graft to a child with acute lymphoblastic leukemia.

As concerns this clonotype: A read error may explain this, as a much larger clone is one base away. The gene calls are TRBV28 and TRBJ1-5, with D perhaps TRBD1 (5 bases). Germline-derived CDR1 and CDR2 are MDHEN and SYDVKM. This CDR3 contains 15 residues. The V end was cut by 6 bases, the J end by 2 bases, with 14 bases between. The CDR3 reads CASSRTRQGNQPQHF. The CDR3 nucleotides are TGTGCCAGCAGCCGGACACGGCAGGGCAATCAGCCCCAGCATTTT.

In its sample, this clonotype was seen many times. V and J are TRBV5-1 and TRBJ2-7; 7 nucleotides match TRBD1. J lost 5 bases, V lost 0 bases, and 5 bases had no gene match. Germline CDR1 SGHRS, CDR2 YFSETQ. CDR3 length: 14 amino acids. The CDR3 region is CASSLVRGSHEQYF. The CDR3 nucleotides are TGCGCCAGCAGCTTGGTCAGGGGGTCCCACGAGCAGTACTTC.

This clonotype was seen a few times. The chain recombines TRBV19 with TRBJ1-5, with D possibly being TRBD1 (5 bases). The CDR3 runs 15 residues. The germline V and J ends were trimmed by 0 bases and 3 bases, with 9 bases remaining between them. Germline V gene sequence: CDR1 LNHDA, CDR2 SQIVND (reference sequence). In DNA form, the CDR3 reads TGTGCCAGTAGTATAGATAGGGGATTCAATCAGCCCCAGCATTTT. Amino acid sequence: CASSIDRGFNQPQHF.

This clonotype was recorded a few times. CDR3 region: CSAGAREGGRTEAFF. The CDR3 DNA sequence: TGCAGTGCTGGGGCCAGGGAGGGAGGTCGCACTGAAGCTTTCTTT. The rearrangement joins TRBV20-1 to TRBJ1-1, with D tentatively TRBD1 (5 bases). The germline CDR1 and CDR2 sequences are DFQATT and SNEGSKA (reference sequence). Trimming took off 5 bases at V and 4 bases at J, with 20 bases between the two ends. CDR3 length equals 15 residues.

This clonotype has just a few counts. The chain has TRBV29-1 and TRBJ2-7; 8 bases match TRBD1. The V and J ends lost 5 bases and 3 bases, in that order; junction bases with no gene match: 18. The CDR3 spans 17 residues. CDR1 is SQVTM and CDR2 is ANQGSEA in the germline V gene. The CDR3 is CSVHSWDRSKTIYEQYF. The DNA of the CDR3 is TGCAGCGTTCATTCGTGGGACAGGAGTAAAACCATCTACGAGCAGTACTTC.

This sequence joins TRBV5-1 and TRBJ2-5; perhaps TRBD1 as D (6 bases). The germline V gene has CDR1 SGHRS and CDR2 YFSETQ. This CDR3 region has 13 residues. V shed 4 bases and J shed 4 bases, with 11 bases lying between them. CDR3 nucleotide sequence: TGCGCCAGCAGCGTGACAGGAGGAGAGACCCAGTACTTC. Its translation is CASSVTGGETQYF.

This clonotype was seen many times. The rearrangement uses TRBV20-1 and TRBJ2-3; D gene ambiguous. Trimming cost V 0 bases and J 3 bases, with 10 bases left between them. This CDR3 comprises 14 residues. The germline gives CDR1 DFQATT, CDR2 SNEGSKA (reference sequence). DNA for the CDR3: TGCAGTGCTAGAGATTTCGAGAGAACAGATACGCAGTATTTT. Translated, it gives CSARDFERTDTQYF.

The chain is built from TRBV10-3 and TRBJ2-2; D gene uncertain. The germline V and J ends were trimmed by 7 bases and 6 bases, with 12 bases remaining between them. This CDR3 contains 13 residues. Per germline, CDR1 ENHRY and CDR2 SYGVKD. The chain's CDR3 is CAIMGRGAGELFF. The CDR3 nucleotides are TGTGCCATCATGGGCCGTGGGGCCGGGGAGCTGTTTTTT.

CDR3: CASSLVGGSTYNEQFF. The CDR3 DNA sequence: TGTGCCAGCAGCTTAGTGGGCGGGAGCACCTACAATGAGCAGTTCTTC. This sequence joins TRBV7-6 and TRBJ2-1; 7 positions match TRBD2. The germline V gene has CDR1 SGHVS and CDR2 FNYEAQ. This CDR3 is built from 16 residues. Losses at the gene ends were 1 base for V and 2 bases for J; bases not matched to a gene: 5. The full variable domain, with the rest looked up from reference TRBV7-6 and TRBJ2-1, is GAGVSQSPRYKVTKRGQDVALRCDPISGHVSLYWYRQALGQGPEFLTYFNYEAQQDKSGLPNDRFSAERPEGSISTLTIQRTEQRDSAMYRCASSLVGGSTYNEQFFGPGTRLTVL.

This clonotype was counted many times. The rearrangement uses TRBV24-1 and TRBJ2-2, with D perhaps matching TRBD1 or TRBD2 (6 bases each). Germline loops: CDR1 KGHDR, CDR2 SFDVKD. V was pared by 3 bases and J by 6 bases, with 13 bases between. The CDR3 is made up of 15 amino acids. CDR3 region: CATSDPIGGPGELFF. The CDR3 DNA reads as TGTGCCACCAGTGATCCGATCGGGGGCCCCGGGGAGCTGTTTTTT.

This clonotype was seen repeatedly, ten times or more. The CDR3 DNA follows: TGCAGCGTTGAAGACCCCGGGACCGTCCGAGGCTACAATGAGCAGTTCTTC. This encodes CSVEDPGTVRGYNEQFF. The J gene is TRBJ2-1, the V gene TRBV29-1; the D call may be TRBD1 or TRBD2 (5 bases each). The germline V gene encodes CDR1 SQVTM and CDR2 ANQGSEA. With 0 bases removed from V and 3 bases from J, the gap between germline ends came to 18 bases. The CDR3 spans 17 residues.

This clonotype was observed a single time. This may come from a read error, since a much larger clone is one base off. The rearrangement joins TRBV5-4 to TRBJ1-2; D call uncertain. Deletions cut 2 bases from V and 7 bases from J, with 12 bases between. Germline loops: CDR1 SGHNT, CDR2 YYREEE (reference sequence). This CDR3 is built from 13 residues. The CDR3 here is CASSFWWARGYTF. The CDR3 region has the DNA TGTGCCAGCAGCTTTTGGTGGGCGCGTGGCTACACCTTC.

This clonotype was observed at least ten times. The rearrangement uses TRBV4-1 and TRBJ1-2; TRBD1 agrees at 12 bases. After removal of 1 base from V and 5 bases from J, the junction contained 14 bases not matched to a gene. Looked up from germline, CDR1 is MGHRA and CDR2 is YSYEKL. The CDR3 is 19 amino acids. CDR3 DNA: TGCGCCAGCAGCCAAGTTGTCCGAAACCGGGACAGGGGGCCTTATGGCTACACCTTC. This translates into CASSQVVRNRDRGPYGYTF.

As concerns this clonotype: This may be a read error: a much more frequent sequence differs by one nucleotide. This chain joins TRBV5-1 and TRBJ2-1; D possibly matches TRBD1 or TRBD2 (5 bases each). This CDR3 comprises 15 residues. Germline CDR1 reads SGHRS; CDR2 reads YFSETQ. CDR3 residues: CASGTDGATFNEHFF. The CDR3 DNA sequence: TGCGCCAGCGGGACGGACGGGGCCACATTCAATGAGCATTTCTTC.

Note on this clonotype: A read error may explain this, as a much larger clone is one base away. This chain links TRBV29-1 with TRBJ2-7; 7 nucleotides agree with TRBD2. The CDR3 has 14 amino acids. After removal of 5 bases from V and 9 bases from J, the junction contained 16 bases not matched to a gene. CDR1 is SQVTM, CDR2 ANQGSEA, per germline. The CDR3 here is CSVSSRDGGSGQYF. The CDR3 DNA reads TGCAGCGTTTCGAGTCGGGACGGGGGGTCCGGGCAGTACTTC.

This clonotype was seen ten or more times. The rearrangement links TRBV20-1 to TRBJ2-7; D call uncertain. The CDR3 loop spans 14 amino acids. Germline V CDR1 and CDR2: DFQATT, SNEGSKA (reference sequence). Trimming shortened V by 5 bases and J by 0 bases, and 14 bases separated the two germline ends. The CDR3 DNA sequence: TGCAGTGCTTTAGGCTCCGGACCCTCCTACGAGCAGTACTTC. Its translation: CSALGSGPSYEQYF.

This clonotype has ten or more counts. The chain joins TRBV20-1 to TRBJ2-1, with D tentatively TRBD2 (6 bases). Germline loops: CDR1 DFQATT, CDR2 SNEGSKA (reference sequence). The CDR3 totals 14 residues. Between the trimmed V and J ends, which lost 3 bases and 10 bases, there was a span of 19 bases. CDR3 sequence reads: CSASRPGGLEEQFF. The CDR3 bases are TGCAGTGCTAGCAGGCCTGGAGGGTTAGAAGAGCAGTTCTTC.

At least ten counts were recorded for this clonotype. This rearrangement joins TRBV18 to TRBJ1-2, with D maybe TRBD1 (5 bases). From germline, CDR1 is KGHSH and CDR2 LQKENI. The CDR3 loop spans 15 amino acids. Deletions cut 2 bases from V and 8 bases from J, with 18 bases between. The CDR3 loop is CASSPVVGQGDGYTF. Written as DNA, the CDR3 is TGTGCCAGCTCACCAGTCGTAGGGCAGGGTGACGGCTACACCTTC. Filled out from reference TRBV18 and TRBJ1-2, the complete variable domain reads NAGVMQNPRHLVRRRGQEARLRCSPMKGHSHVYWYRQLPEEGLKFMVYLQKENIIDESGMPKERFSAEFPKEGPSILRIQQVVRGDSAAYFCASSPVVGQGDGYTFGSGTRLTVV.

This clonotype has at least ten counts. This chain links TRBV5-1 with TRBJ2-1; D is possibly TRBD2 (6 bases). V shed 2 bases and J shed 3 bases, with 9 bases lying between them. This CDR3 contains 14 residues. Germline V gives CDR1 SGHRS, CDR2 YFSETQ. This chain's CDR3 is CASSFWTIYNEQFF. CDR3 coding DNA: TGCGCCAGCAGCTTTTGGACTATCTACAATGAGCAGTTCTTC.

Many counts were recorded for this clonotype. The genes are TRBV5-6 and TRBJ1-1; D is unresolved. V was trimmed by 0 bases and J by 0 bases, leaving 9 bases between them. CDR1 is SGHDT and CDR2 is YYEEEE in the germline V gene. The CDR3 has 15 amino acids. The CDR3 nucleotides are TGTGCCAGCAGCTTGGCGCTGAGACTGAACACTGAAGCTTTCTTT. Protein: CASSLALRLNTEAFF. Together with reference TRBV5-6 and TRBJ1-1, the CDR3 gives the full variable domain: DAGVTQSPTHLIKTRGQQVTLRCSPKSGHDTVSWYQQALGQGPQFIFQYYEEEERQRGNFPDRFSGHQFPNYSSELNVNALLLGDSALYLCASSLALRLNTEAFFGQGTRLTVV.

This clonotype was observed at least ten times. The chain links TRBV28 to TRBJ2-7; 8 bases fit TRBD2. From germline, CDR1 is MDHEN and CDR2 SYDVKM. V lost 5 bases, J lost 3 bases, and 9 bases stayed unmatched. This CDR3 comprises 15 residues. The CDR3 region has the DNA TGTGCCAGCAGTCCCCCCGGTAGCGGGAACTACGAGCAGTACTTC. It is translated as CASSPPGSGNYEQYF. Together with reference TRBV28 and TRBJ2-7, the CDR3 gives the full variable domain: DVKVTQSSRYLVKRTGEKVFLECVQDMDHENMFWYRQDPGLGLRLIYFSYDVKMKEKGDIPEGYSVSREKKERFSLILESASTNQTSMYLCASSPPGSGNYEQYFGPGTRLTVT.

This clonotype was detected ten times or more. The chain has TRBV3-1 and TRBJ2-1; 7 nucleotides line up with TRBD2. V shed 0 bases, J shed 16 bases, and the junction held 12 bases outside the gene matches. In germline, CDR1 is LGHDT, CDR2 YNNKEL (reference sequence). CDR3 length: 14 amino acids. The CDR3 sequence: CASSQDTRGGVQFF. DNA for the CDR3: TGTGCCAGCAGCCAAGATACTAGGGGAGGGGTCCAATTCTTC.

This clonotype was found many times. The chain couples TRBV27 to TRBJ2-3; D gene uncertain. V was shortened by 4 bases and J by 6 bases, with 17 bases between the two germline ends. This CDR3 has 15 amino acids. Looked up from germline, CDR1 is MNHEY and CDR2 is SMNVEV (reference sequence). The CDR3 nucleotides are TGTGCCAGCAGTTACTCCCACCGTCTCTGGGATACGCAGTATTTT. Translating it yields CASSYSHRLWDTQYF.

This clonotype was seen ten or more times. The CDR3 spells CASSPSRGLGEKLFF. The DNA for the CDR3 is TGTGCCAGCAGTCCTTCTAGGGGGCTAGGTGAAAAACTGTTTTTT. The rearrangement uses TRBV12-3 or TRBV12-4 and TRBJ1-4; TRBD1 agrees at 7 bases. J was trimmed by 7 bases and V by 5 bases; bases with no gene match: 10. The length of the CDR3 is 15 residues.